These 22 T cell receptor beta chains share one sample of origin, sequenced in a study of blood T cells in healthy people across ages. The use of a sample-barcoded 5' primer and a J-beta primer mix characterized a second PCR of about 7 to 12 cycles. TCRdb re-called the 5' RACE reads with MiXCR, one entry per CDR3 protein. The sample has over 1.5 million distinct CDR3 sequences, around 50% seen once; the top ten hold 2.1%. Sequences were obtained from blood. Source of these receptors: a woman aged 40 to 50 in good health.

This rearrangement joins TRBV7-2 to TRBJ2-1; the D is unclear. There are 11 residues in the CDR3. V shed 2 bases and J shed 14 bases, with 10 bases lying between them. The V gene's germline CDR1 is SGHTA and CDR2 FQGNSA. CDR3 sequence: CASSLSRVEFF. The CDR3, as DNA: TGTGCCAGCAGCTTAAGCCGCGTGGAGTTCTTC.

This chain uses TRBV20-1 with TRBJ2-5; 8 bases map to TRBD1. CDR1 is DFQATT and CDR2 is SNEGSKA in the germline V gene (reference sequence). J gave up 5 bases and V 3 bases, and 8 bases lay outside the gene matches. The CDR3 runs 14 residues. DNA of the CDR3: TGCAGTGCTAGTCGGGCAGGGGGCTTTGAGACCCAGTACTTC. Its translation: CSASRAGGFETQYF.

The chain employs TRBV7-9 and TRBJ1-4; 8 positions match TRBD1. V gave up 2 bases and J gave up 2 bases; unmatched junction bases: 4. Germline V CDR1 and CDR2: SEHNR, FQNEAQ (reference sequence). The CDR3 is 16 amino acids. The CDR3 reads CASSLFNRGTNEKLFF. CDR3 sequence (DNA): TGTGCCAGCAGCTTATTTAACAGGGGGACTAATGAAAAACTGTTTTTT. Drawing the rest from reference TRBV7-9 and TRBJ1-4, the complete variable domain is DTGVSQNPRHKITKRGQNVTFRCDPISEHNRLYWYRQTLGQGPEFLTYFQNEAQLEKSRLLSDRFSAERPKGSFSTLEIQRTEQGDSAMYLCASSLFNRGTNEKLFFGSGTQLSVL.

The V gene is TRBV10-3, the J gene TRBJ2-7; 10 bases map to TRBD1. V dropped 2 bases and J dropped 2; count of bases not matched to a gene: 12. The CDR3 covers 18 residues. Germline V CDR1 and CDR2: ENHRY, SYGVKD. The CDR3 DNA is TGTGCCATCAGTGAGGGGCCCAGCACCGGGACAGGGGCCTACGAGCAGTACTTC. Translated: CAISEGPSTGTGAYEQYF.

The V gene is TRBV10-3, the J gene TRBJ2-5; TRBD2 aligns across 7 bases. Germline assignment: CDR1 ENHRY and CDR2 SYGVKD. The V gene end was trimmed by 3 bases and the J gene end by 2 bases; junction bases not matched to a gene: 6. This CDR3 comprises 15 residues. The CDR3 protein is CAISDASGGQETQYF. The CDR3 DNA reads TGTGCCATCAGTGACGCGTCGGGGGGACAAGAGACCCAGTACTTC.

This clonotype was counted between two and nine times. V and J are TRBV20-1 and TRBJ2-7, with TRBD1 matching over 11 bases. Trimming took 5 bases from V and 3 from J; bases not matched to a gene: 3. The CDR3 runs to 13 residues. CDR1 is DFQATT, CDR2 SNEGSKA, per germline (reference sequence). CDR3 sequence reads: CSAAGTGGYEQYF. The CDR3 DNA reads TGCAGTGCTGCGGGGACAGGGGGCTACGAGCAGTACTTC.

This chain joins TRBV6-2 or TRBV6-3 and TRBJ2-1; 12 bases match TRBD2. From germline, CDR1 is MNHEY and CDR2 SVGEGT. This CDR3 region has 16 residues. V lost 4 bases and J lost 6; bases outside the gene matches: 7. The DNA of the CDR3 is TGTGCCAGCAGTTCCTACTCTAGCGGGGGGGCCAATGAGCAGTTCTTC. Encoded protein: CASSSYSSGGANEQFF.

The rearrangement uses TRBV3-1 and TRBJ2-5; D not resolved. Germline CDR1 is LGHDT and CDR2 is YNNKEL (reference sequence). The CDR3 loop spans 15 amino acids. Deletions cut 0 bases from V and 5 bases from J, with 13 bases between. In DNA, the CDR3 is TGTGCCAGCAGCCAAGATCCCCCGGGTCGGGAGACCCAGTACTTC. Amino acid sequence: CASSQDPPGRETQYF.

This clonotype came up once. The chain combines TRBV11-2 with TRBJ2-5; D possibly corresponds to TRBD1 (5 bases). CDR1 and CDR2 from the germline V gene are SGHAT and FQNNGV. Between the trimmed V and J ends, which lost 1 base and 3 bases, there was a span of 12 bases. This CDR3 is built from 15 residues. CDR3 DNA sequence: TGTGCCAGCAGCTTAGGGGGCGAGTCAGAAGAGACCCAGTACTTC. This encodes CASSLGGESEETQYF.

The chain carries TRBV28 and TRBJ1-1; a weak D match, TRBD1 (5 bases). The CDR3 loop spans 15 amino acids. CDR1 is MDHEN and CDR2 is SYDVKM in the germline V gene. V was clipped by 5 bases and J by 1 base, with 14 bases between them. The CDR3 coding sequence is TGTGCCAGCAGTCTCCCTCAAGGACAGAACACTGAAGCTTTCTTT. Translated, it gives CASSLPQGQNTEAFF. The full variable domain, rest sourced from reference TRBV28 and TRBJ1-1, is DVKVTQSSRYLVKRTGEKVFLECVQDMDHENMFWYRQDPGLGLRLIYFSYDVKMKEKGDIPEGYSVSREKKERFSLILESASTNQTSMYLCASSLPQGQNTEAFFGQGTRLTVV.

The chain has TRBV20-1 and TRBJ2-5; D unclear. CDR3 length equals 14 residues. The V end lost 4 bases, the J end lost 3 bases, and 15 bases lay between the germline ends. Germline V gene data show CDR1 as DFQATT and CDR2 as SNEGSKA (reference sequence). CDR3 sequence (DNA): TGCAGTGCTATGAGTCCGGGTATTAAAGAGACCCAGTACTTC. Translation: CSAMSPGIKETQYF.

The chain uses TRBV20-1 and TRBJ2-3; no firm D call. CDR3 size: 11 residues. V was clipped by 6 bases and J by 5 bases, with 9 bases between them. Germline V lookup: CDR1 DFQATT, CDR2 SNEGSKA (reference sequence). The CDR3 spells CSAVWVDTQYF. CDR3 bases: TGCAGTGCGGTTTGGGTAGATACGCAGTATTTT.

The J gene is TRBJ2-7, the V gene TRBV29-1; possibly TRBD1 for D (6 bases). The DNA end is a closer match to TRBJ2-5, so the J assignment may be wrong. CDR3 length equals 14 residues. The germline V gene has CDR1 SQVTM and CDR2 ANQGSEA. CDR3: CSVDGGGLSVTQYF. The CDR3 coding sequence is TGCAGCGTTGATGGTGGGGGCCTTAGTGTGACCCAGTACTTC.

This clonotype was seen a handful of times. The chain couples TRBV9 to TRBJ2-1; the match to TRBD1 covers 10 bases. Germline lookup yields CDR1 SGDLS and CDR2 YYNGEE. After removal of 3 bases from V and 2 bases from J, the junction contained 5 bases not matched to a gene. CDR3 length equals 16 residues. The CDR3 region is CASSAGGTGAYNEQFF. CDR3 coding DNA: TGTGCCAGCAGCGCCGGAGGGACAGGGGCCTACAATGAGCAGTTCTTC. Combining the CDR3 with reference TRBV9 and TRBJ2-1 gives the whole variable domain DSGVTQTPKHLITATGQRVTLRCSPRSGDLSVYWYQQSLDQGLQFLIQYYNGEERAKGNILERFSAQQFPDLHSELNLSSLELGDSALYFCASSAGGTGAYNEQFFGPGTRLTVL.

The table lists this clonotype with a few counts. The chain employs TRBV7-6 and TRBJ2-5; 9 nucleotides align to TRBD1. CDR3 length: 18 residues. Germline V gives CDR1 SGHVS, CDR2 FNYEAQ. After removal of 4 bases from V and 5 bases from J, the junction contained 17 bases not matched to a gene. The CDR3 sequence is CASSSPQNRGQVKETQYF. The CDR3 DNA reads TGTGCCAGCAGCTCACCCCAAAACAGGGGGCAAGTGAAGGAGACCCAGTACTTC.

The chain links TRBV21-1 to TRBJ1-6. TRBV21-1 is a recognized pseudogene. CDR3 length: 15 amino acids. CDR3 coding DNA: TGTGCCAGCAGCCCCACGGGACGGCAGAATTCACCCCTCCACTTT. Translating gives CASSPTGRQNSPLHF.

In this sample, this clonotype turned up a few times. V gene TRBV29-1 combines with J gene TRBJ2-5; possibly TRBD1 for D (6 bases). Trimming left V 4 bases short and J 2 bases short, with 14 bases between. This CDR3 has 14 amino acids. Germline V lookup: CDR1 SQVTM, CDR2 ANQGSEA. The CDR3 is CSVGRRGVQETQYF. The DNA of the CDR3 is TGCAGCGTTGGGCGCAGGGGTGTTCAAGAGACCCAGTACTTC.

This clonotype was recorded a few times. The J gene is TRBJ2-1, the V gene TRBV27; 10 bases fit TRBD2. Germline CDR1 is MNHEY and CDR2 is SMNVEV (reference sequence). The CDR3 totals 14 residues. The V segment lost 6 bases and the J segment 6 bases; nucleotides outside the gene matches: 5. CDR3 sequence (DNA): TGTGCCAGCAGCCCGGGACTAGCGCCCAATGAGCAGTTCTTC. The encoded protein is CASSPGLAPNEQFF.

There are many counts of this clonotype. The chain uses TRBV20-1 and TRBJ1-2, with a possible D match to TRBD1 (5 bases). The CDR3 runs 15 residues. Between the trimmed V and J ends, which lost 3 bases and 4 bases, there was a span of 18 bases. Germline CDR1 and CDR2: DFQATT and SNEGSKA (reference sequence). CDR3 region: CSASPIGHAGYGYTF. The CDR3 DNA sequence: TGCAGTGCTAGCCCCATCGGACATGCTGGCTATGGCTACACCTTC.

This chain uses TRBV20-1 with TRBJ2-7; 8 bases align to TRBD1. V dropped 5 bases and J dropped 1; count of bases not matched to a gene: 7. The CDR3 contains 14 residues. Germline V gene sequence: CDR1 DFQATT, CDR2 SNEGSKA (reference sequence). As DNA, the CDR3 is TGCAGTGCTCCAAGGGACAGGCAGTCCTACGAGCAGTACTTC. Translation gives CSAPRDRQSYEQYF.

V usage is TRBV3-1 and J usage is TRBJ1-2; no definite D call. Trimming removed 0 bases from V and 4 bases from J, with 12 bases in between. This CDR3 comprises 15 residues. The germline V gene has CDR1 LGHDT and CDR2 YNNKEL (reference sequence). CDR3 residues: CASSQDDTKAYGYTF. CDR3 nucleotides: TGTGCCAGCAGCCAAGACGACACAAAGGCCTATGGCTACACCTTC. The complete variable domain, with remaining parts taken from reference TRBV3-1 and TRBJ1-2, reads DTAVSQTPKYLVTQMGNDKSIKCEQNLGHDTMYWYKQDSKKFLKIMFSYNNKELIINETVPNRFSPKSPDKAHLNLHINSLELGDSAVYFCASSQDDTKAYGYTFGSGTRLTVV.

The chain recombines TRBV27 with TRBJ2-1, with D maybe TRBD1 (6 bases). The CDR3 covers 15 residues. Trimming took 4 bases from V and 1 from J, leaving 11 bases between them. The germline CDR1 and CDR2 sequences are MNHEY and SMNVEV (reference sequence). DNA of the CDR3: TGTGCCAGCAGTTGGGGCACAGGGTCCTACAATGAGCAGTTCTTC. Its translation is CASSWGTGSYNEQFF.